Ten or more counts support the clone carrying this TCR beta chain. Antigen: not known. The iRepertoire nested amplicon-rescue multiplex PCR amplified TCR alpha and beta CDR3s from RNA. TCRdb ran MiXCR on the multiplex PCR reads and lists one entry per CDR3 protein. The table includes roughly 120,000 distinct CDR3 sequences, less than 30% detected once. The CDR3 has 16 amino acids. Trimming removed 3 bases at V and 1 base at J, with 15 bases between. Per the germline V gene, CDR1 is LGHNA and CDR2 is YNFKEQ. This record comes from a study of glioma-infiltrating T cells. Overall study results and limits: Tissue and blood shared very few CDR3 sequences.

This TCR derives from a human donor with low-grade glioma or glioblastoma, undergoing nonglioma brain surgery, or in good health (not recorded which). V and J are TRBV4-2 and TRBJ1-2; D is possibly TRBD1 (6 bases). Source material: glioma tissue, nonneoplastic brain tissue, or PBMCs (not recorded which). The CDR3 protein is CASSHPDGGLNYGYTF. The CDR3 DNA is TGTGCCAGCAGCCATCCCGACGGGGGGCTTAACTATGGCTACACCTTC.